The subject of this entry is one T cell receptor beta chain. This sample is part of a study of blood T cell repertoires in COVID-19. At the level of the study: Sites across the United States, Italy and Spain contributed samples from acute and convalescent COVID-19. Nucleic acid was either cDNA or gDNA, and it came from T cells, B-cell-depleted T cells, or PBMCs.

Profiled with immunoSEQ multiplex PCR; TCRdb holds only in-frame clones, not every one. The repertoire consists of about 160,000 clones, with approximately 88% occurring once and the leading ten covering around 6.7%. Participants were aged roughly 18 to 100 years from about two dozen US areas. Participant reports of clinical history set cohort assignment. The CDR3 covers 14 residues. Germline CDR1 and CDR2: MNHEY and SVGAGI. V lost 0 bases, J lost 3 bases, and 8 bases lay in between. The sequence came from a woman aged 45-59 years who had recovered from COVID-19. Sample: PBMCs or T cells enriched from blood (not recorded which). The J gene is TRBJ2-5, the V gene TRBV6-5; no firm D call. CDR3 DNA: TGTGCCAGCAGTTACTCGAGGTTAAAAGAGACCCAGTACTTC. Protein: CASSYSRLKETQYF.